The 9 T cell receptor beta chains given below trace back to one sample, sequenced in a study of cytomegalovirus exposure and HLA in healthy donors. The PCR employed 60 Vbeta primers together with 13 Jbeta primers. This table comes from immunoSEQ multiplex PCR, and its TCRdb copy is limited to in-frame clones, with some not included. The sample consists of roughly 160,000 clones, 80% to 85% of them appearing once. Sample: PBMCs. These receptors all come from a man aged 25-45 years in good health and CMV-seronegative.

Points on this clone: Because it lacks the conserved phenylalanine or tryptophan at the end, this CDR3 is likely a read error. The chain joins TRBV7-9 to TRBJ2-2, with 10 bases identical to TRBD2. This CDR3 contains 18 residues. CDR1 is SEHNR, CDR2 FQNEAQ, per germline (reference sequence). V trimming: 6 bases; J trimming: 4 bases; junction bases outside the gene matches: 14. DNA of the CDR3: TGTGCCAGCAGGCCCCACGGGAAGCGGGAGGGCCTCACCGGGGAGCTGTTTTCT. Protein: CASRPHGKREGLTGELFS.

The chain is built from TRBV7-9 and TRBJ1-6; TRBD1 is a possible D gene (6 bases). CDR3 length: 16 amino acids. Trimming stripped 3 bases from V and 0 bases from J, with 9 bases between. Germline values: CDR1 SEHNR, CDR2 FQNEAQ (reference sequence). The CDR3 DNA sequence: TGTGCCAGCAGCTTGACAGGTAGCTCCTATAATTCACCCCTCCACTTT. Protein sequence: CASSLTGSSYNSPLHF.

There are a few counts of this clone. This rearrangement joins TRBV6-5 to TRBJ2-3; 7 positions agree with TRBD2. V was pared by 5 bases and J by 3 bases, with 8 bases of the junction left unmatched. Germline values: CDR1 MNHEY, CDR2 SVGAGI. This CDR3 region has 15 residues. In DNA, the CDR3 is TGTGCCAGCAGTGGACGGGGGGTTAGTACAGATACGCAGTATTTT. Encoded protein: CASSGRGVSTDTQYF.

This sequence joins TRBV4-1 and TRBJ2-7; 7 bases align to TRBD1. The CDR3 consists of 15 residues. V was pared by 3 bases and J by 0 bases, with 5 bases of the junction left unmatched. From germline, CDR1 is MGHRA and CDR2 YSYEKL. The CDR3 loop reads CASSQTTGSSYEQYF. CDR3 coding DNA: TGCGCCAGCAGCCAGACGACAGGGAGCTCCTACGAGCAGTACTTC.

The chain is built from TRBV11-2 and TRBJ2-1, with 8 positions matching TRBD2. This CDR3 is 13 amino acids long. CDR1 SGHAT and CDR2 FQNNGV come from the germline V gene. V gave up 5 bases and J gave up 9 bases; unmatched junction bases: 6. The CDR3 here is CASSAGRALEQFF. The CDR3 DNA follows: TGTGCCAGCAGCGCCGGGAGGGCCCTTGAGCAGTTCTTC.

This sequence joins TRBV5-1 and TRBJ2-5, with 8 bases matching TRBD2. CDR1 SGHRS and CDR2 YFSETQ come from the germline V gene. With 1 base clipped from V and 1 base from J, the junction kept 6 bases outside the gene matches. This CDR3 contains 16 residues. The CDR3 sequence: CASSLSPTSGQETQYF. Written as DNA, the CDR3 is TGCGCCAGCAGCTTGTCCCCCACTAGCGGCCAAGAGACCCAGTACTTC.

The chain carries TRBV7-9 and TRBJ2-6; 9 bases match TRBD1. The V gene end was trimmed by 3 bases and the J gene end by 3 bases; junction bases not matched to a gene: 3. The germline V gene has CDR1 SEHNR and CDR2 FQNEAQ (reference sequence). There are 16 residues in the CDR3. The CDR3 region is CASSFDRGGGANVLTF. The CDR3 DNA is TGTGCCAGCAGCTTCGACAGGGGGGGTGGGGCCAACGTCCTGACTTTC.

The chain joins TRBV6-1 to TRBJ1-4; the D gene is possibly TRBD1 (6 bases). The V and J ends lost 10 bases and 4 bases respectively, with 13 bases between them. This CDR3 region has 13 residues. Per the germline V gene, CDR1 is MNHNS and CDR2 is SASEGT. CDR3 nucleotides: TGTGCCATCTCTGGACAGCTTAATGAAAAACTGTTTTTT. Amino acids: CAISGQLNEKLFF.

A few counts support this clone. V is TRBV9 and J is TRBJ1-6; D perhaps matches TRBD1 (5 bases). Trimming pared 4 bases from V and 11 bases from J, leaving 16 bases between. The CDR3 runs to 14 residues. CDR1 is SGDLS and CDR2 is YYNGEE in the germline V gene. The CDR3 loop reads CASSPGGENTPLHF. CDR3 in DNA: TGTGCCAGCAGCCCTGGGGGGGAAAATACACCCCTCCACTTT.